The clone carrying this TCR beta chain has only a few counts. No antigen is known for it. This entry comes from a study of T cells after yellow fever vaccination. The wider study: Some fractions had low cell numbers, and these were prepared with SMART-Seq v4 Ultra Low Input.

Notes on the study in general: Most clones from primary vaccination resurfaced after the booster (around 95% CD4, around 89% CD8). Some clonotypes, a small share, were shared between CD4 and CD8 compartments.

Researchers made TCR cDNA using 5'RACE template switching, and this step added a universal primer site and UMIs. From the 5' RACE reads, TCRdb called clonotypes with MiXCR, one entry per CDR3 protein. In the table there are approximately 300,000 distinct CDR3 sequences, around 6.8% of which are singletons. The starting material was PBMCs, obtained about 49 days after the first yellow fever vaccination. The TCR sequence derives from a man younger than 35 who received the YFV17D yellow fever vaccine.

The CDR3 nucleotides read TGTGCCACCCGGGCGATGAGCTCTGGAAACACCATATATTTT. This encodes CATRAMSSGNTIYF. The rearrangement uses TRBV7-8 and TRBJ1-3; D ambiguous. Germline CDR1 and CDR2: SGHVS and FQNEAQ. The V end was cut by 10 bases, the J end by 0 bases, with 13 bases between. The CDR3 spans 14 residues.